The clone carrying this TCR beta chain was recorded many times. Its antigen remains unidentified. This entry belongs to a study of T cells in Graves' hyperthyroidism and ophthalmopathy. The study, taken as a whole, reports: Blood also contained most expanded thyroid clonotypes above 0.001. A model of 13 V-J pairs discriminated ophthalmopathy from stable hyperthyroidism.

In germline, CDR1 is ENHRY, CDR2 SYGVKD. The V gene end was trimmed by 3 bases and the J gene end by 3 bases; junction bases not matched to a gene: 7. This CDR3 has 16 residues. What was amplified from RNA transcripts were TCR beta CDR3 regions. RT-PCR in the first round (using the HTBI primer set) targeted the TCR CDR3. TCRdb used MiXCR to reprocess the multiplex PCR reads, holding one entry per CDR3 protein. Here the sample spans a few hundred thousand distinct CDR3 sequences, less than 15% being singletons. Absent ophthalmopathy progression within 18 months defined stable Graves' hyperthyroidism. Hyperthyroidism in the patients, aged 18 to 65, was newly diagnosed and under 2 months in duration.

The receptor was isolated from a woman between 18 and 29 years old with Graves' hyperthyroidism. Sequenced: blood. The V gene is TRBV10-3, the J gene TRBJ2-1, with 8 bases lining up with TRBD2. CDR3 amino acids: CAISDSTSGIYNEQFF. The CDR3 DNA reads TGTGCCATCAGTGACTCTACTAGCGGCATCTACAATGAGCAGTTCTTC.